The TCR beta chain under discussion was sequenced for a study of OX40 agonist ivuxolimab in advanced cancers. Germline V CDR1 and CDR2: ENHRY, SYGVKD. The CDR3 has 13 amino acids. The V gene lost 8 bases and the J gene lost 8 bases, with 15 bases spanning the gap. Assay used: immunoSEQ multiplex PCR; TCRdb lists only in-frame clones, some missing. This table has tens of thousands of clones, approximately 85% appearing once. This receptor was obtained from an adult with an advanced solid tumor such as melanoma, head and neck, liver or kidney cancer. The chain couples TRBV10-3 to TRBJ2-2; TRBD1 might be the D (6 bases). The specimen comprised CD4+ or CD8+ T cells sorted from blood, sampled in a trial of the OX40 agonist ivuxolimab. CDR3 DNA sequence: TGTGCCATCGGGGACACCTCTGGGGGGGAGCTGTTTTTT. Its translation is CAIGDTSGGELFF.